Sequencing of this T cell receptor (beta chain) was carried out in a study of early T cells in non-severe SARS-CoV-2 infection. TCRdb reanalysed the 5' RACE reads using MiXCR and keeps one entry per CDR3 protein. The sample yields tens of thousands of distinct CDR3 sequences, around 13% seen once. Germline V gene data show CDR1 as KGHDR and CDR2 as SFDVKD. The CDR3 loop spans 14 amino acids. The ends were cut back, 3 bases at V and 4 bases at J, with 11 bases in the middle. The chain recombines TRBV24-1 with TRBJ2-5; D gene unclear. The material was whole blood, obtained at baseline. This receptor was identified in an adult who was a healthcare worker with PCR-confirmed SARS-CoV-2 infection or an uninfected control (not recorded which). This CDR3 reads CATSDRASRETQYF. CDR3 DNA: TGTGCCACCAGTGATCGGGCAAGCCGAGAGACCCAGTACTTC.